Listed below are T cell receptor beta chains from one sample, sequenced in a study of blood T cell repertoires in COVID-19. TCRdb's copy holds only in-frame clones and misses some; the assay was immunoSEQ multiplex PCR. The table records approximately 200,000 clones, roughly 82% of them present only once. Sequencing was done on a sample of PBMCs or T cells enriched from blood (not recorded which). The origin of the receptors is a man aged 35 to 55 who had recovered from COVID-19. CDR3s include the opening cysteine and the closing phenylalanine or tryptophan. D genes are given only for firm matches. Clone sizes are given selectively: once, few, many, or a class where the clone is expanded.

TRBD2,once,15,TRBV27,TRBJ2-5,CAAGRGLAGQETQYF,TGTGCTGCCGGCCGGGGACTAGCGGGGCAAGAGACCCAGTACTTC
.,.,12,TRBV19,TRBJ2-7,CAKLDTSYEQYF,TGTGCCAAACTGGACACGTCCTACGAGCAGTACTTC
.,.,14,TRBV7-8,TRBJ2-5,CASSTRGPGDDQYF,TGTGCCAGCAGCACGCGAGGGCCGGGAGACGACCAGTACTTC
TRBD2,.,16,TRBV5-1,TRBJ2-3,CASLPLAGGPIDTQYF,TGCGCCAGCTTACCGTTAGCGGGAGGGCCCATAGATACGCAGTATTTT
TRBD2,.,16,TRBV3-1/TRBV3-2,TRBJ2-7,CASSQAVRLAGYEQYF,TGTGCCAGCAGCCAAGCGGTCCGGCTAGCGGGCTACGAGCAGTACTTC
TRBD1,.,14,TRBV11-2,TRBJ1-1,CASSTGQGWTEAFF,TGTGCCAGCAGCACGGGACAGGGATGGACTGAAGCTTTCTTT
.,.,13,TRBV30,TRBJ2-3,CAWSSGFGDTQYF,TGTGCCTGGAGTTCAGGTTTCGGAGATACGCAGTATTTT
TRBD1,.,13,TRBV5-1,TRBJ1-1,CASSPTGVTEAFF,TGCGCCAGCAGTCCGACAGGGGTCACTGAAGCTTTCTTT
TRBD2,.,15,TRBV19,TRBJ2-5,CASSPWGGGGETQYF,TGTGCCAGTAGTCCCTGGGGGGGAGGCGGGGAGACCCAGTACTTC
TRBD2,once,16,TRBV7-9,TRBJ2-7,CASSFGSGRGSYEQYF,TGTGCCAGCAGTTTCGGGTCTGGGAGGGGCTCCTACGAGCAGTACTTC
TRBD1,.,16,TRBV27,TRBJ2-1,CASGSPGGDSYNEQFF,TGTGCCAGCGGATCCCCAGGGGGCGATTCCTACAATGAGCAGTTCTTC
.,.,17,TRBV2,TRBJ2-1,CASSESVVPPAVDEQFF,TGTGCCAGCAGTGAATCCGTTGTCCCCCCGGCGGTCGATGAGCAGTTCTTC
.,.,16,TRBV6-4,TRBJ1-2,CASSDSTKNTHRGYTF,TGTGCCAGCAGTGACTCAACTAAGAACACCCACCGAGGCTACACCTTC
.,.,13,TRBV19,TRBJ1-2,CASSVGQNYGYTF,TGTGCCAGTAGCGTAGGACAGAACTATGGCTACACCTTC
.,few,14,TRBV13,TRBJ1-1,CASRVQDLNTEAFF,TGTGCCAGCCGGGTTCAGGACTTGAACACTGAAGCTTTCTTT
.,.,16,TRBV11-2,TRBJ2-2,CASSPVGLTDTGELFF,TGTGCCAGCAGCCCTGTTGGACTAACTGACACCGGGGAGCTGTTTTTT
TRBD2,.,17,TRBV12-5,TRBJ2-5,CASGSGLAGGHQETQYF,TGTGCTAGTGGTTCCGGACTAGCGGGAGGCCACCAAGAGACCCAGTACTTC
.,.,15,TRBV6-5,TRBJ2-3,CASSYSFLSTDTQYF,TGTGCCAGCAGTTACTCTTTTCTTAGCACAGATACGCAGTATTTT
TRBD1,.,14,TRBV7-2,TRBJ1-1,CASRGTGGYTEAFF,TGTGCCAGCAGGGGAACAGGGGGGTACACTGAAGCTTTCTTT
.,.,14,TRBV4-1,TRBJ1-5,CASSQDWENQPQHF,TGCGCCAGCAGCCAAGACTGGGAGAATCAGCCCCAGCATTTT
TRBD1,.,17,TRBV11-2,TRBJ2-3,CASSIYTGGARIDTQYF,TGTGCCAGCAGCATCTATACAGGGGGCGCAAGGATAGATACGCAGTATTTT
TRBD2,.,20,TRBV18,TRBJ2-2,CASSPPRTSGHIANTGELFF,TGTGCCAGCTCACCACCTAGGACTAGCGGACATATTGCGAACACCGGGGAGCTGTTTTTT
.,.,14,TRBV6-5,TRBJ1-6,CASSYSKGEWPLHF,TGTGCCAGCAGTTACTCGAAGGGGGAGTGGCCCCTCCACTTT
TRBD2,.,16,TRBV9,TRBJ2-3,CASSLSLAGVADTQYF,TGTGCCAGCTCCCTATCACTAGCGGGAGTAGCAGATACGCAGTATTTT
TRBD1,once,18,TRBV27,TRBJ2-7,CASSFLQGGQGITYEQYF,TGTGCCAGCAGTTTCCTACAGGGTGGACAGGGTATAACCTACGAGCAGTACTTC
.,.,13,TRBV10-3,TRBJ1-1,CAISGQPDTEAFF,TGTGCCATCAGTGGACAGCCTGACACTGAAGCTTTCTTT
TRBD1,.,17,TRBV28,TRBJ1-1,CASRGQGAVRFNTEAFF,TGTGCCAGCAGGGGACAGGGGGCGGTCCGGTTTAACACTGAAGCTTTCTTT
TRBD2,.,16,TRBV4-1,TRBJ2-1,CASSQKLAGGWNEQFF,TGCGCCAGCAGCCAGAAGCTAGCGGGAGGTTGGAATGAGCAGTTCTTC
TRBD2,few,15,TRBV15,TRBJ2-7,CATSRGLAGDDEQYF,TGTGCCACCAGCAGAGGACTAGCGGGAGATGACGAGCAGTACTTC
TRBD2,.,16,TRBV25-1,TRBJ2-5,CASSDAAWEGQETQYF,TGTGCCAGCAGTGATGCGGCGTGGGAGGGCCAAGAGACCCAGTACTTC
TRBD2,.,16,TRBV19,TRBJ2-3,CASSIAAGGGTDTQYF,TGTGCCAGTAGTATAGCAGCGGGAGGGGGCACAGATACGCAGTATTTT
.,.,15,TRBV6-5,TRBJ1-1,CASSTSGGAGTEAFF,TGTGCCAGCAGTACATCGGGGGGCGCGGGCACTGAAGCTTTCTTT
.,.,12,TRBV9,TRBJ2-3,CASSTLESSPAF,TGTGCCAGCAGCACTCTAGAATCCTCGCCAGCGTTT
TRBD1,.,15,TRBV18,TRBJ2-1,CASSPLRTGGNEQFF,TGTGCCAGCTCACCACTTCGGACAGGGGGAAATGAGCAGTTCTTC
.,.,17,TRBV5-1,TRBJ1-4,CASSPRAGVATNEKLFF,TGCGCCAGCAGCCCCCGCGCAGGGGTTGCAACTAATGAAAAACTGTTTTTT
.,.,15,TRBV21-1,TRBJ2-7,CASSKVASENYEQYF,TGTGCCAGCAGCAAAGTTGCTAGCGAGAACTACGAGCAGTACTTC
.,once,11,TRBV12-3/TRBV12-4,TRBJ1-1,CASTQNTEAFF,TGTGCCAGCACCCAGAACACTGAAGCTTTCTTT